Sequencing of this T cell receptor beta chain was carried out in a study of T-cell memory formation after mild COVID-19 (dated by TCRdb to the early 2020s). The study in broad terms: Most TCR sequence clusters were specific to one of the two donors. T-cell clones expanding and contracting after mild COVID-19 in two donors were tracked by longitudinal TCRalpha and TCRbeta repertoire sequencing. Two young, previously healthy adult volunteers made up the cohort, one male and one female.

The CDR3 runs 13 residues from the cysteine to the phenylalanine. The DNA shown is the 39-base CDR3, in frame from base 1. V is pruned by 4 bases and J by 6 bases, leaving 5 bases of the junction without a gene match. Per the germline V gene, SQVTM is the CDR1 and ANQGSEA is the CDR2. Broad study findings and their caveats: The study included only a couple of mild cases, and larger cohorts that include severe cases with pre-infection samples were judged to be necessary. From day 15 to 85, contracting clones showed balanced CD4/CD8 phenotypes, whereas a second wave of clones that expanded from day 15 to 37 leaned towards CD4+. SARS-CoV-2 specificity of the second-wave clones peaking on day 37 was not confirmed. Some responding clones were detected in pre-infection memory, suggesting pre-existing cross-reactive memory T cells joined the SARS-CoV-2 response. Contracting CD4+ clones turned up mainly in the CM and EM memory subsets, whereas EMRA was where CD8+ clones were enriched.

Notes on this clonotype: It lacks a known antigen. No much larger clonotype is one base removed from it; base qualities were not supplied.

PBMCs were isolated by Ficoll-Paque density gradient centrifugation. These reads were obtained on an Illumina NovaSeq 6000. cDNA libraries for TCRalpha and TCRbeta were prepared by 5'RACE using constant-segment primers, with sample barcodes and unique molecular identifiers added. RNA was extracted from every sample with Trizol reagent. The libraries were amplified in two PCR steps, and the second step added a second sample barcode and Illumina TruSeq adapters. The libraries were sequenced on an Illumina NovaSeq using 2 x 150 bp paired-end reads. The paper's data handling went like this. Demultiplexing of reads and collapsing into UMI-guided consensus sequences were performed with migec v1.2.7. Using mixcr v2.1.11, UMI consensuses were aligned to TRA and TRB V and J templates and then assembled into clonotypes. Expanded or contracted clonotypes were those called significant by both edgeR and NoisET, with noise models trained on biological replicates. For edgeR calls, the cutoffs were a false discovery rate-adjusted p below 0.01 and a log2 fold-change threshold of 1. PCA with hierarchical clustering of max-normalized trajectories of the 1000 most abundant clonotypes was used as exploratory dynamics analysis. The CD4 or CD8 phenotype of responding clones was assigned using the separately sequenced CD4+ and CD8+ repertoires. TCRdb reran the public reads through fastp at Q25 and MiXCR, keeping productive beta chains. Each CDR3 protein appears once, grouped with its most common genes and DNA. It is TCRdb's table, rather than the study itself, that gives the V and J calls and clone size. The sample table holds about 350,000 distinct CDR3 sequences, of which about an eighth were seen once. The ten most abundant clones make up 22% of the sample.

The receptor was isolated from a man younger than 30 who had mild COVID-19 (a few samples of this study predate the infection). The sample titles of this study are shuffled in the database, so cell type and time point are left out; the donor was told from shared clones. Material for sequencing was PBMCs or a T cell subset sorted from them (not recorded which). This sequence uses TRBV29-1 and TRBJ2-2, and 7 bases in between align with TRBD1. The nucleotides read TGCAGCGTTGCTAGGGACAGCCCCGGGGAGCTGTTTTTT. Its product reads: CSVARDSPGELFF.